This TCR beta chain was documented in a study of T cells after yellow fever vaccination. Germline V lookup: CDR1 MNHEY, CDR2 SMNVEV (reference sequence). The V and J ends lost 6 bases and 7 bases, in that order; junction bases with no gene match: 7. The CDR3 sequence is 15 residues long. This clonotype was seen a handful of times. TCRdb re-called the 5' RACE reads with MiXCR, one entry per CDR3 protein. The table records around 250,000 distinct CDR3 sequences, less than 8.5% of them present only once. This chain links TRBV27 with TRBJ2-2; TRBD1 matches 11 bases. The sequences come from CD4+ T cells sorted from PBMCs, collected 15 days after the yellow fever booster vaccination. The clonotype was recovered from a man aged 25 to 45 who received the YFV17D yellow fever vaccine. CDR3 loop: CASRAGTGGHGELFF. Here the CDR3 DNA reads TGTGCCAGCAGAGCCGGGACAGGGGGTCACGGGGAGCTGTTTTTT.